This TCR beta chain was observed in a study of T cell clones after liver transplantation. Study in general: Three of eight recipients were HCV-positive; others had non-autoimmune, non-viral indications. Without induction therapy, subjects received standard immunosuppression until 12-24 months post-transplant.

The V end lost 8 bases, the J end lost 4 bases, and 15 bases lay between the germline ends. CDR1 and CDR2 from the germline V gene are MNHNY and SVGAGI (reference sequence). CDR3 length: 15 residues. Data came from immunoSEQ multiplex PCR; TCRdb stores just in-frame clones and leaves some out. The sample consists of more than 65,000 clones, about 92% of them appearing once. The starting material was CD4+ T cells from blood, obtained before liver transplant. The sequence derives from a human donor who received a liver transplant. J is TRBJ2-6 and V is TRBV6-6; D may be TRBD1 (6 bases). For the CDR3, the DNA is TGTGCCAGCTTGGGGGCCTCTTCCGGGGCCAACGTCCTGACTTTC. Amino acid sequence: CASLGASSGANVLTF.